These 21 T cell receptor beta chains were all obtained from the same sample, sequenced in a study of identical twins. TCRdb re-called the 5' RACE reads with MiXCR, one entry per CDR3 protein. The sample gives about 220,000 distinct CDR3 sequences, 7.5% of which show up once; roughly 5.4% is in the top ten. The data also belong to a second study, concerning yellow fever vaccine responses in identical twins.

The sequenced sample consisted of CD8+ T cells sorted from blood. Receptor source: a woman in her late teens or twenties in good health.

This rearrangement joins TRBV28 to TRBJ2-7; 7 bases match TRBD2. This CDR3 has 14 residues. With V trimmed by 3 bases and J by 9 bases, 11 bases remained unmatched. CDR1 is MDHEN and CDR2 is SYDVKM in the germline V gene. This CDR3 reads CASSFAGDHVGQYF. CDR3 nucleotide sequence: TGTGCCAGCAGTTTTGCGGGAGATCATGTGGGGCAGTACTTC. Complete variable domain (other parts from reference TRBV28 and TRBJ2-7): DVKVTQSSRYLVKRTGEKVFLECVQDMDHENMFWYRQDPGLGLRLIYFSYDVKMKEKGDIPEGYSVSREKKERFSLILESASTNQTSMYLCASSFAGDHVGQYFGPGTRLTVT.

This clonotype was seen many times. The chain carries TRBV29-1 and TRBJ1-1, with a tentative D call TRBD1 (5 bases). V was cut by 0 bases and J by 3 bases, with 20 bases left in between. The CDR3 covers 17 residues. In germline, CDR1 is SQVTM, CDR2 ANQGSEA. CDR3 coding DNA: TGCAGCGTTGAAGATCTGGTCCCCTCTCAGGGTTACACTGAAGCTTTCTTT. Residues: CSVEDLVPSQGYTEAFF. Using reference TRBV29-1 and TRBJ1-1 for the parts outside the CDR3, the full variable domain is SAVISQKPSRDICQRGTSLTIQCQVDSQVTMMFWYRQQPGQSLTLIATANQGSEATYESGFVIDKFPISRPNLTFSTLTVSNMSPEDSSIYLCSVEDLVPSQGYTEAFFGQGTRLTVV.

This clonotype was counted only a few times. This chain connects TRBV7-9 to TRBJ1-1; D may be TRBD1 (5 bases). Trimming stripped 8 bases from V and 0 bases from J, with 13 bases between. The germline V gene has CDR1 SEHNR and CDR2 FQNEAQ (reference sequence). The CDR3 length is 14 residues. For the CDR3, the DNA is TGTGCCAGCGCCGGGGAGACAGTGAACACTGAAGCTTTCTTT. Translating it yields CASAGETVNTEAFF.

V gene TRBV5-1 combines with J gene TRBJ2-7; 9 positions agree with TRBD2. Germline values: CDR1 SGHRS, CDR2 YFSETQ. The CDR3 contains 16 residues. Trimming cost V 5 bases and J 7 bases; bases outside gene matches: 16. The CDR3 DNA follows: TGCGCCAGCAGGGGAGATCCGGGACTAGCTCCCTTGGAGCAGTACTTC. Translation: CASRGDPGLAPLEQYF.

The table lists this clonotype with many counts. This chain uses TRBV5-5 with TRBJ2-1, with D uncertain. Per germline, CDR1 SGHKS and CDR2 YYEKEE (reference sequence). CDR3 length equals 16 residues. V lost 2 bases and J lost 0, with 12 bases in between. CDR3 sequence reads: CASSLDEESSYNEQFF. The DNA of the CDR3 is TGTGCCAGCAGCTTAGACGAGGAGAGCTCCTACAATGAGCAGTTCTTC.

This clonotype came up a few times. The chain links TRBV5-1 to TRBJ2-7; D may correspond to TRBD1 or TRBD2 (5 bases each). This CDR3 is built from 15 residues. The germline V and J ends were trimmed by 1 base and 6 bases, with 17 bases remaining between them. Germline V lookup: CDR1 SGHRS, CDR2 YFSETQ. The CDR3 spells CASSLSAGSSREQYV. In DNA form, the CDR3 reads TGCGCCAGCAGCTTGTCGGCAGGGAGTTCACGCGAGCAGTACGTC.

This clonotype has at least ten counts. This sequence joins TRBV10-2 and TRBJ2-1; a possible D gene is TRBD2 (6 bases). Germline V gives CDR1 WSHSY, CDR2 SAAADI. Between the trimmed V and J ends, which lost 5 bases and 0 bases, there was a span of 14 bases. CDR3 length: 16 amino acids. The CDR3 sequence is CASSPLERVSYNEQFF. The CDR3 DNA sequence: TGCGCCAGCAGTCCCCTGGAGCGGGTCTCCTACAATGAGCAGTTCTTC.

This clonotype occurred a few times. V gene TRBV7-2 combines with J gene TRBJ1-6; possible D gene TRBD1, 6 bases. The CDR3 sequence is 16 residues long. V was shortened by 6 bases and J by 2 bases, with 14 bases between the two germline ends. CDR1 SGHTA and CDR2 FQGNSA come from the germline V gene. DNA for the CDR3: TGTGCCAGCAGATCCTCGGGGGACACCTATAATTCACCCCTCCACTTT. Translated: CASRSSGDTYNSPLHF. Based on the CDR3 plus reference TRBV7-2 and TRBJ1-6, the full variable domain is GAGVSQSPSNKVTEKGKDVELRCDPISGHTALYWYRQSLGQGLEFLIYFQGNSAPDKSGLPSDRFSAERTGGSVSTLTIQRTQQEDSAVYLCASRSSGDTYNSPLHFGNGTRLTVT.

The chain recombines TRBV12-5 with TRBJ2-7; possibly TRBD1 for D (5 bases). The CDR3 spans 15 residues. V was shortened by 5 bases and J by 2 bases, with 16 bases between the two germline ends. Looked up from germline, CDR1 is LGHNT and CDR2 is FRNRAP. CDR3: CASGLISGAAYEQYF. The DNA of the CDR3 is TGTGCTAGTGGTCTGATAAGTGGGGCGGCCTACGAGCAGTACTTC.

The chain employs TRBV2 and TRBJ2-7; TRBD1 is a possible D gene (6 bases). With 10 bases removed from V and 7 bases from J, the gap between germline ends came to 14 bases. There are 11 residues in the CDR3. Germline CDR1 SNHLY, CDR2 FYNNEI. CDR3 protein: CATLTGREQYV. The CDR3 nucleotides are TGTGCCACCCTGACAGGCAGAGAGCAGTACGTC.

This clonotype has more than one count but fewer than ten. V and J are TRBV10-2 and TRBJ2-5, with TRBD2 as a possible D gene (7 bases). The V gene lost 8 bases and the J gene lost 2 bases, with 15 bases spanning the gap. CDR3 length: 14 amino acids. Germline CDR1 reads WSHSY; CDR2 reads SAAADI. The CDR3 nucleotides are TGCGCCAGCTGGGGGGGCGGAACACAAGAGACCCAGTACTTC. Translating gives CASWGGGTQETQYF.

This clonotype has more than one count but fewer than ten. The J gene is TRBJ2-2, the V gene TRBV7-2; TRBD2 matches at 10 bases. This CDR3 comprises 16 residues. Germline V CDR1 and CDR2: SGHTA, FQGNSA. The J segment lost 5 bases and the V segment lost 4 bases, leaving 7 bases of the junction unmatched. CDR3 DNA: TGTGCCAGCAGCTCCTTAGCGGGAGGTGGGACCGGGGAGCTGTTTTTT. Protein sequence: CASSSLAGGGTGELFF.

The chain is built from TRBV29-1 and TRBJ1-1, with a tentative D call TRBD1 (5 bases). V gave up 0 bases and J gave up 0 bases, with 11 bases separating them. This CDR3 is built from 15 residues. CDR1 and CDR2 from the germline V gene are SQVTM and ANQGSEA. CDR3 bases: TGCAGCGTTGAAGAAGGAGACAGTATGAACACTGAAGCTTTCTTT. Translation gives CSVEEGDSMNTEAFF.

This clonotype was detected a few times. The chain joins TRBV27 to TRBJ2-1, with 9 bases matching TRBD2. CDR1 is MNHEY, CDR2 SMNVEV, per germline (reference sequence). The CDR3 runs 16 residues. With 0 bases clipped from V and 2 bases from J, the junction kept 2 bases outside the gene matches. CDR3 nucleotides: TGTGCCAGCAGTTTATCTAGCGGGAGTACCTACAATGAGCAGTTCTTC. Its translation is CASSLSSGSTYNEQFF.

This clonotype was seen a few times. The J gene is TRBJ1-3, the V gene TRBV10-3; tentative D call: TRBD1 (5 bases). The CDR3 totals 10 residues. V lost 8 bases and J 8 bases, leaving 7 bases between the germline ends. CDR1 is ENHRY and CDR2 is SYGVKD in the germline V gene. CDR3 amino acids: CAIGGDTIYF. The CDR3 DNA sequence: TGTGCCATCGGAGGGGACACCATATATTTT.

This clonotype was observed at least ten times. The rearrangement links TRBV27 to TRBJ1-6, with no clear D. There are 16 residues in the CDR3. Germline V gene lookup returns CDR1 MNHEY and CDR2 SMNVEV (reference sequence). V dropped 0 bases and J dropped 0 bases, with 6 bases sitting between them. The CDR3 is CASSLSGSSYNSPLHF. The CDR3 DNA sequence: TGTGCCAGCAGTTTATCTGGCAGCTCCTATAATTCACCCCTCCACTTT.

The chain joins TRBV4-1 to TRBJ2-3, with D possibly TRBD2 on 6 matching bases. The length of the CDR3 is 14 residues. With 0 bases removed from V and 6 bases from J, the gap between germline ends came to 10 bases. The germline gives CDR1 MGHRA, CDR2 YSYEKL. This CDR3 reads CASSQELARDTQYF. CDR3 DNA: TGCGCCAGCAGCCAAGAGCTAGCGCGGGATACGCAGTATTTT.

This clonotype has a count of ten or more. The chain has TRBV4-2 and TRBJ1-4; D is unresolved. There are 14 residues in the CDR3. Trimming cost V 1 base and J 5 bases, with 8 bases left between them. CDR1 and CDR2 (germline): LGHNA, YNFKEQ. CDR3 sequence reads: CASSQGAENEKLFF. In nucleotides, the CDR3 is TGTGCCAGCAGCCAAGGGGCCGAGAATGAAAAACTGTTTTTT.

The table lists this clonotype with a few counts. V and J are TRBV6-1 and TRBJ2-5, with D maybe TRBD2 (5 bases). The CDR3 has 15 amino acids. Germline CDR1 is MNHNS and CDR2 is SASEGT. Trimming pared 6 bases from V and 5 bases from J, leaving 19 bases between. Here the CDR3 DNA reads TGTGCCAGCAGCACGGACCCGGCCCCGGGGGAGACCCAGTACTTC. It is translated as CASSTDPAPGETQYF.

J is TRBJ2-7 and V is TRBV4-1, with 7 positions matching TRBD1. Germline values: CDR1 MGHRA, CDR2 YSYEKL. Unmatched junction bases numbered 5, after V lost 4 bases and J lost 5 bases. The CDR3 runs 13 residues. The CDR3 bases are TGCGCCAGCAGCCCCCGACAGGGTAACGAGCAGTACGTC. It codes for CASSPRQGNEQYV.

The V gene is TRBV11-1, the J gene TRBJ2-5, with D possibly matching TRBD1 (5 bases). Trimming took off 1 base at V and 10 bases at J, with 7 bases between the two ends. The CDR3 is 11 amino acids. Per the germline V gene, CDR1 is SGHAT and CDR2 is FQDESV (reference sequence). DNA of the CDR3: TGTGCCAGCAGCTTAGACAGGCGCCAGTACTTC. Its protein product is CASSLDRRQYF.